The source of this TCR beta chain is a study of OX40 agonist ivuxolimab in advanced cancers. Overall study: Each patient was given ivuxolimab into a vein every 2 weeks, at 0.01 to 10 mg/kg. People who had prior anti-PD-1, anti-PD-L1 or anti-CTLA-4 therapy could take part, and roughly 44% had some.

Assay: immunoSEQ multiplex PCR; the TCRdb copy retains only in-frame clones and omits some. Here the sample spans over 60,000 clones, around 94% being singletons. The CDR3 covers 15 residues. The germline V gene has CDR1 MNHEY and CDR2 SMNVEV (reference sequence). V was pared by 5 bases and J by 7 bases, with 10 bases of the junction left unmatched. This clonotype originated in an adult with an advanced solid tumor such as melanoma, head and neck, liver or kidney cancer. Sequencing was performed on CD4+ or CD8+ T cells sorted from blood, taken in a trial of the OX40 agonist ivuxolimab. The chain recombines TRBV27 with TRBJ1-4, with 7 bases identical to TRBD1. The CDR3 sequence: CASSPRDQGGEKLFF. As DNA, the CDR3 is TGTGCCAGCAGTCCCCGGGACCAGGGGGGTGAAAAACTGTTTTTT.